Following are 12 T cell receptor beta chains from one sample sequenced in a study of T cells in women clearing cervical HPV infection (dated by TCRdb to the late 2010s). The library was built by means of the immunoSEQ multiplex PCR assay. TCRdb stores this immuneACCESS table with in-frame sequences only. Part of the clones is absent; in the studies checked, under half of the shortfall reflects unresolved V genes, and no reason is known for the rest. This sample's clone table shows tens of thousands of clones. The ten largest make up around 4% of the sample. Sample: blood buffy coat. Every receptor here comes from a woman aged 18 to 75 with a cervical HPV16 infection that either progressed to CIN3+ or cleared (not recorded which).

Note on this clone: The read is 3 residues too short to cover the CDR3 end, so that end is filled in from the germline J gene. The chain combines TRBV5-6 with TRBJ1-1; D not certain. The CDR3 consists of 15 residues. Germline-derived CDR1 and CDR2 are SGHDT and YYEEEE. V was clipped by 4 bases and J by 0 bases, with 13 bases between them. CDR3 bases read: TGTGCCAGCAGCCTCAGTCCAAACATGAACACTGAA. Its translation is CASSLSPNMNTE. The whole CDR3 protein is CASSLSPNMNTEAFF. Using reference TRBV5-6 and TRBJ1-1 for the parts outside the CDR3, the full variable domain is DAGVTQSPTHLIKTRGQQVTLRCSPKSGHDTVSWYQQALGQGPQFIFQYYEEEERQRGNFPDRFSGHQFPNYSSELNVNALLLGDSALYLCASSLSPNMNTEAFFGQGTRLTVV.

For this clone: The CDR3 end is not reached by the read, which stops 3 residues before it; the germline J gene fills it in. The V call is TRBV18, the J call TRBJ1-1, with 7 bases matching TRBD1. The ends lost 6 bases at V and 5 bases at J; junction bases unmatched: 6. The V gene's germline CDR1 is KGHSH and CDR2 LQKENI. The CDR3 is 13 amino acids. Here the CDR3 reads CASSDRVGTEAFF. The covered CDR3 bases are TGTGCCAGCTCCGACAGGGTTGGAACTGAA. Full variable domain (rest looked up from reference TRBV18 and TRBJ1-1): NAGVMQNPRHLVRRRGQEARLRCSPMKGHSHVYWYRQLPEEGLKFMVYLQKENIIDESGMPKERFSAEFPKEGPSILRIQQVVRGDSAAYFCASSDRVGTEAFFGQGTRLTVV.

On this clone: An end of the junction does not agree with germline; a read error may underlie this. The CDR3 is cut off 3 residues early in the read; its end comes from the germline J gene. The V call is TRBV6-1, the J call TRBJ2-1, with 9 bases aligning to TRBD2. CDR1 MNHNS and CDR2 SASEGT come from the germline V gene. This CDR3 has 15 amino acids. CDR3 sequence reads: CASREGTSKIHEQFF. The covered CDR3 bases are TGTGCCAGCAGGGAAGGGACTAGCAAGATCCATGAG.

To note about this clone: The read finishes 3 residues shy of the CDR3 end, and the germline J gene is used to complete it. The rearrangement links TRBV5-1 to TRBJ2-3, with TRBD2 matching over 8 bases. The germline V gene has CDR1 SGHRS and CDR2 YFSETQ. The CDR3 loop spans 14 amino acids. This CDR3 reads CASSEIGGDQPQYF. The sequenced CDR3 bases are TGCGCCAGCAGCGAGATCGGGGGGGATCAGCCG.

The CDR3 sequence: CASSLRTSGYTDTQYF. The sequenced part of the CDR3 DNA is TGCGCCAGCAGCCTCCGGACTAGCGGTTACACAGATACG. The V gene is TRBV5-1, the J gene TRBJ2-3; 10 bases line up with TRBD2. The read ends 3 residues early relative to the CDR3; the germline J gene fills the gap. The CDR3 is made up of 16 amino acids. The germline V gene encodes CDR1 SGHRS and CDR2 YFSETQ. With 4 bases clipped from V and 2 bases from J, the junction kept 7 bases outside the gene matches.

Notes on this clone: Read sequence stops 3 residues before the CDR3 end, and the germline J gene provides the missing end. The chain carries TRBV19 and TRBJ1-2; perhaps TRBD1 as D (5 bases). Germline loops: CDR1 LNHDA, CDR2 SQIVND (reference sequence). The length of the CDR3 is 12 residues. The CDR3 spells CASQSLSDIYTF. CDR3 bases read: TGTGCCAGTCAATCGCTATCGGACATC.

Note on this clone: Read sequence stops 3 residues before the CDR3 end, and the germline J gene provides the missing end. The rearrangement joins TRBV20-1 to TRBJ1-2; the match to TRBD1 covers 7 bases. The CDR3 extends over 15 amino acids. Germline values: CDR1 DFQATT, CDR2 SNEGSKA (reference sequence). CDR3 DNA, as far as it was read: TGCAGTGCTAGAGTCACAGGGGCGGGCTCCTACGAC. This sequence encodes CSARVTGAGSYD. The whole CDR3 is CSARVTGAGSYDYTF.

On this clone itself: The CDR3 is cut off 3 residues early in the read; its end comes from the germline J gene. The V call is TRBV29-1, the J call TRBJ1-5, with a weak D call TRBD1 (5 bases). Trimming cost V 4 bases and J 4 bases, with 8 bases left between them. Germline lookup yields CDR1 SQVTM and CDR2 ANQGSEA. The CDR3 runs to 12 residues. The CDR3: CSVGGGNQPQHF. CDR3 bases read: TGCAGCGTTGGGGGCGGTAATCAGCCC.

For this clone: Read coverage stops 3 residues before the CDR3 terminus; the germline J gene supplies the remainder. The chain couples TRBV7-6 to TRBJ1-2, with TRBD1 matching 9 bases. The germline V gene has CDR1 SGHVS and CDR2 FNYEAQ. The CDR3 loop spans 13 amino acids. The sequenced CDR3 bases are TGTGCCAGCAGTTTAACAGGGGGCGAAGGC. This translates into CASSLTGGEG. Given in full, the CDR3 is CASSLTGGEGYTF.

As regards this clone: The observed sequence ends 3 residues before the CDR3 terminus, with the missing tail filled in from the germline J gene. The genes are TRBV7-9 and TRBJ2-3; 8 bases map to TRBD1. The CDR3 contains 14 residues. Germline V gene sequence: CDR1 SEHNR, CDR2 FQNEAQ (reference sequence). Partial CDR3 DNA: TGTGCCAGCAGCGACCTGGACAGGGATGAGACG. Protein product: CASSDLDRDET. The entire CDR3 is CASSDLDRDETQYF.

Worth noting for this clone: Read sequence stops 3 residues before the CDR3 end, and the germline J gene provides the missing end. The chain joins TRBV7-9 to TRBJ2-4; D not resolved. Germline V CDR1 and CDR2: SEHNR, FQNEAQ (reference sequence). The CDR3 loop spans 13 amino acids. The CDR3 bases that were read are TGTGCCAGCAGCACCTCCTCCCCCGGTGGT. It specifies CASSTSSPGG. The full CDR3 sequence reads CASSTSSPGGQYF.

On this clone itself: The observed sequence ends 3 residues before the CDR3 terminus, with the missing tail filled in from the germline J gene. J is TRBJ2-7 and V is TRBV18, with TRBD2 identical over 7 bases. This CDR3 comprises 15 residues. V was pared by 1 base and J by 2 bases, with 5 bases of the junction left unmatched. Germline lookup yields CDR1 KGHSH and CDR2 LQKENI. The CDR3: CASSPQASGTYEQYF. The covered CDR3 bases are TGTGCCAGCTCACCACAGGCTAGCGGAACCTACGAG.